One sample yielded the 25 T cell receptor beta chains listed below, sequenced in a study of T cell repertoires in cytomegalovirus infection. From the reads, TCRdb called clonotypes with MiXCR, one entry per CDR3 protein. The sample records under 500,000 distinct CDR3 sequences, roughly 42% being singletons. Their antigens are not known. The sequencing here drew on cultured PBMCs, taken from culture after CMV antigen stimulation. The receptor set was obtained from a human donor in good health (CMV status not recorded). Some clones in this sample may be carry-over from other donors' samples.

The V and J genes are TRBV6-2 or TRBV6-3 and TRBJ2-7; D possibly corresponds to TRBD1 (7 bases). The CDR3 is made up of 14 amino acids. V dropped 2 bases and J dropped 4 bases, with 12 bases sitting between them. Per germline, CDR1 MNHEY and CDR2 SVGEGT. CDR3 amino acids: CASSYAGGHYEQYF. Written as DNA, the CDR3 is TGTGCCAGCAGTTACGCAGGGGGGCATTACGAGCAGTACTTC.

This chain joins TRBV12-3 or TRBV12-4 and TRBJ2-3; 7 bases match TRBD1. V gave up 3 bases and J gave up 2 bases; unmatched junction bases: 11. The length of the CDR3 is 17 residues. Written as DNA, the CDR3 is TGTGCCAGCAGTTTCCCTAGACAGGGCCCCTTCACAGATACGCAGTATTTT. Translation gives CASSFPRQGPFTDTQYF.

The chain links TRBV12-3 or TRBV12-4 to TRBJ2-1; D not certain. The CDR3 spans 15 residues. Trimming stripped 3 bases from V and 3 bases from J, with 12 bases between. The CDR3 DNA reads TGTGCCAGCAGTTTCAAGGTGTTCATCTACAATGAGCAGTTCTTC. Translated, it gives CASSFKVFIYNEQFF.

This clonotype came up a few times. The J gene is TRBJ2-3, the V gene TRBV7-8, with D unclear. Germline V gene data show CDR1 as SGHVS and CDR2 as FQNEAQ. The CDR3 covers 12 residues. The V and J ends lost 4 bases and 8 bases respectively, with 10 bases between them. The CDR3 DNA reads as TGTGCCAGCAGCTACGACTCCCCTACGCAGTATTTT. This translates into CASSYDSPTQYF.

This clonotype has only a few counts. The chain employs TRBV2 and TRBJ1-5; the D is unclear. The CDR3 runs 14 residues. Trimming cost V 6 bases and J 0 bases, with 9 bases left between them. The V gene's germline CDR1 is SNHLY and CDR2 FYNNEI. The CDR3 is CASRTEYSNQPQHF. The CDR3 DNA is TGTGCCAGCAGGACTGAATATAGCAATCAGCCCCAGCATTTT.

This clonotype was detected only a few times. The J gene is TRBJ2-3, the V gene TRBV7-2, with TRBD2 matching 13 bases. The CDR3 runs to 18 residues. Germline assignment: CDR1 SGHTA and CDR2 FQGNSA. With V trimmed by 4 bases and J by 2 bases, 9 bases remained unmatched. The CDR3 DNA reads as TGTGCCAGCAGCTACAAGGCGGGACTAGCGGGACTCACAGATACGCAGTATTTT. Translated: CASSYKAGLAGLTDTQYF.

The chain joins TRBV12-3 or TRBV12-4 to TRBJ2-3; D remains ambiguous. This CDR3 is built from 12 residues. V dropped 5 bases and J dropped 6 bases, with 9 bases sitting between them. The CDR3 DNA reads TGTGCCAGCAGTGAGACCGGGGATACGCAGTATTTT. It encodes CASSETGDTQYF.

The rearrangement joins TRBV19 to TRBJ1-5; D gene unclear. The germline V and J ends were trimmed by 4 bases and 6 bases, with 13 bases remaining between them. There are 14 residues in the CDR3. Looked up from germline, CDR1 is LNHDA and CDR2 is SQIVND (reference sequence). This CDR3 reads CASSTRALGQPQHF. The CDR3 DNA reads TGTGCCAGTAGTACCCGGGCCCTGGGTCAGCCCCAGCATTTT.

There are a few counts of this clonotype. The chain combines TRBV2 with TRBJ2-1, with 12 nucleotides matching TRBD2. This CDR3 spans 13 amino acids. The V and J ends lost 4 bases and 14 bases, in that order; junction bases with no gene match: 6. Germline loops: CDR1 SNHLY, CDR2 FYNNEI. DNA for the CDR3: TGTGCCAGCAGTGTATTCACTAGCGGGGGGAAGTTCTTC. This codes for CASSVFTSGGKFF.

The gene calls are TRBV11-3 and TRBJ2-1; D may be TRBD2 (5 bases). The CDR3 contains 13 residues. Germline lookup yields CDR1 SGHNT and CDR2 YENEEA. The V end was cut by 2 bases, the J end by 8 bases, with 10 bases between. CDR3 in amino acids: CASSLRARDEQFF. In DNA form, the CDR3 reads TGTGCCAGCAGCTTACGGGCGAGGGATGAGCAGTTCTTC.

The CDR3 sequence: CASSLTRSGNTIYF. CDR3 DNA: TGTGCCAGCAGCCTAACCCGCTCTGGAAACACCATATATTTT. The chain carries TRBV7-2 and TRBJ1-3; D unclear. Germline lookup yields CDR1 SGHTA and CDR2 FQGNSA. The CDR3 spans 14 residues. The germline V and J ends were trimmed by 5 bases and 0 bases, with 8 bases remaining between them.

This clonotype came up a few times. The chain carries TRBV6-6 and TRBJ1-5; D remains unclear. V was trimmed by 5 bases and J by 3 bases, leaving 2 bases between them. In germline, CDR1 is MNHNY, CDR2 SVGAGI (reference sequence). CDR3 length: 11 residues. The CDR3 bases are TGTGCCAGCAGTCACAATCAGCCCCAGCATTTT. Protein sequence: CASSHNQPQHF.

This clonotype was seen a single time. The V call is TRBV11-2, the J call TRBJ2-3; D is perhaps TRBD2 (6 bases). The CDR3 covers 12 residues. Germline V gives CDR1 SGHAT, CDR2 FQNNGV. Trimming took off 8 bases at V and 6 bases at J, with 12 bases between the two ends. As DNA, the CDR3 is TGTGCCAGCGGCCGGGGGTACGATACGCAGTATTTT. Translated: CASGRGYDTQYF.

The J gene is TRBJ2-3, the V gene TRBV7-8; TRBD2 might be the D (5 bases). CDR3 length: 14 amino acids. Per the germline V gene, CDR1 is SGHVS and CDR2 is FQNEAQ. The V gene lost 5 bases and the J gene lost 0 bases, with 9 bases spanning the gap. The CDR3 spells CASSVQRSTDTQYF. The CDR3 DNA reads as TGTGCCAGCAGCGTCCAGCGGAGCACAGATACGCAGTATTTT.

CDR3 loop: CASSFKTPSSYNEQFF. The CDR3 DNA reads as TGTGCCAGCAGTTTCAAGACACCGAGCTCCTACAATGAGCAGTTCTTC. J is TRBJ2-1 and V is TRBV12-3 or TRBV12-4; D not certain. V lost 3 bases and J 0 bases, leaving 12 bases between the germline ends. The CDR3 consists of 16 residues.

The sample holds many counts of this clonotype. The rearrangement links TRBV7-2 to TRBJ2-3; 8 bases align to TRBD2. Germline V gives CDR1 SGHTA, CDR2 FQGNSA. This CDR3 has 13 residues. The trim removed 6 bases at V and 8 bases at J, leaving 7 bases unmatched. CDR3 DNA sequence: TGTGCCAGCAGTTCCAGACGGGAGGGTACGCAGTATTTT. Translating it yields CASSSRREGTQYF.

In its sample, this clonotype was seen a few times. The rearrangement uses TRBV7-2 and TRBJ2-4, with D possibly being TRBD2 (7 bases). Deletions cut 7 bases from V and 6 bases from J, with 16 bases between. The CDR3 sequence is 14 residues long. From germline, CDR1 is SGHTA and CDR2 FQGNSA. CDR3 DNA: TGTGCCAGCAACGTCGGGGGGCCGATAAACATTCAGTACTTC. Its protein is CASNVGGPINIQYF. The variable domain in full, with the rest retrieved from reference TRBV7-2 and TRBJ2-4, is GAGVSQSPSNKVTEKGKDVELRCDPISGHTALYWYRQSLGQGLEFLIYFQGNSAPDKSGLPSDRFSAERTGGSVSTLTIQRTQQEDSAVYLCASNVGGPINIQYFGAGTRLSVL.

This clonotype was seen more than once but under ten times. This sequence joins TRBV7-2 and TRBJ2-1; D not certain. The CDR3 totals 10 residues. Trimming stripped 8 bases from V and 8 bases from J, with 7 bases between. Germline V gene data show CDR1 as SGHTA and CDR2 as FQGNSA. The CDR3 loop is CASGWDEQFF. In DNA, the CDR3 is TGTGCCAGCGGGTGGGATGAGCAGTTCTTC.

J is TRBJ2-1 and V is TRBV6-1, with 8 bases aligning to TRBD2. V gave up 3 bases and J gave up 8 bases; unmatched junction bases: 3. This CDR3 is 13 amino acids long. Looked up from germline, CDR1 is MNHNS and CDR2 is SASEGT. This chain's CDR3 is CASSEVAGHEQFF. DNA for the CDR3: TGTGCCAGCAGTGAGGTAGCGGGACATGAGCAGTTCTTC.

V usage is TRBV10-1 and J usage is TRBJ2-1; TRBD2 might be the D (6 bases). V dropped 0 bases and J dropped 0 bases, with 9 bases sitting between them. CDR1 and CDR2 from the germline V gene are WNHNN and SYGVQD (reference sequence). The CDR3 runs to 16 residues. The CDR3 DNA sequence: TGCGCCAGCAGTGAGTCGGCGGGAAGCTCCTACAATGAGCAGTTCTTC. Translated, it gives CASSESAGSSYNEQFF.

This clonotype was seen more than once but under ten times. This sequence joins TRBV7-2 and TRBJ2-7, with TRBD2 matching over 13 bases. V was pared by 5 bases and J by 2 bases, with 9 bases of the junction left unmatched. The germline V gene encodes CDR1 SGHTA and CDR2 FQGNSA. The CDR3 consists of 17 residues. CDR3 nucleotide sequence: TGTGCCAGCAGCCGCTCTCGGACTAGCGGGAGCCCCTACGAGCAGTACTTC. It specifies CASSRSRTSGSPYEQYF.

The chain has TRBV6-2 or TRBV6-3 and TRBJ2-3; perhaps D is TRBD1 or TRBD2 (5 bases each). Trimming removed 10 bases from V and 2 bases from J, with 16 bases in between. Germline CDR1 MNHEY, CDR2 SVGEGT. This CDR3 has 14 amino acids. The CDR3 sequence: CAIKERGPTDTQYF. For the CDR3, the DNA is TGTGCCATCAAGGAGAGGGGCCCCACAGATACGCAGTATTTT.

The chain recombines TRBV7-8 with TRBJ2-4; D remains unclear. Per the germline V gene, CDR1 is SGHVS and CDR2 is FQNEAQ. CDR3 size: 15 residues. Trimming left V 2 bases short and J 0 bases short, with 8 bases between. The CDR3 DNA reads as TGTGCCAGCAGCTTAAATACCTTAGCCAAAAACATTCAGTACTTC. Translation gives CASSLNTLAKNIQYF.

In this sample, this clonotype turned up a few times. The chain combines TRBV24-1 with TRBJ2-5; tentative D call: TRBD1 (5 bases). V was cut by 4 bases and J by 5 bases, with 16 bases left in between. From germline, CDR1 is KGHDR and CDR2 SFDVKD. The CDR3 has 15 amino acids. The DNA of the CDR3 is TGTGCCACCAGTGACCCAGGGTTGGTGCACGAGACCCAGTACTTC. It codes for CATSDPGLVHETQYF.

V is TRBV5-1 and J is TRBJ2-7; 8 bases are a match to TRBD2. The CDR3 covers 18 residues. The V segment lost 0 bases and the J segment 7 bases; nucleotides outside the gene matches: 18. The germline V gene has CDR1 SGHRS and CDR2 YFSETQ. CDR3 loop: CASSLASGSARVRGEQYF. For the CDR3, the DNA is TGCGCCAGCAGCTTGGCAAGCGGGAGCGCCCGGGTGAGGGGAGAGCAGTACTTC.